A selection of T cell receptor beta chains follows, all from one sample in a study of post-analysis software for immune sequencing data. TCRdb ran MiXCR on the PCR reads and lists one entry per CDR3 protein. The table shows fewer than 850,000 distinct CDR3 sequences, with roughly 30% occurring only once. What was sequenced was blood. The receptors originated from a girl under 18 with multiple sclerosis. CDR3s include the opening cysteine and the closing phenylalanine or tryptophan. A D gene is named only where the DNA matches it firmly. The listing skips clone size in some rows; elsewhere it reads once, few, many or a size class.

TRBJ2-7 | . | . | TRBV28 | TGTGCCAGCAGATGGACCGATGAGCAGTACTTC | CASRWTDEQYF
TRBJ2-5 | . | . | TRBV29-1 | TGCAGCGTTGGTCGATTGGGAGTTAAAGAGACCCAGTACTTC | CSVGRLGVKETQYF
TRBJ2-3 | TRBD2 | few | TRBV28 | TGTGCCAGCAGTTCTAGCGGGATCCTCTCTCAGGGCACAGATACGCAGTATTTT | CASSSSGILSQGTDTQYF
TRBJ2-7 | . | . | TRBV9 | TGTGCCAGCAGCCCCGGGTGGCGCTCCTACGAGCAGTACTTC | CASSPGWRSYEQYF
TRBJ2-3 | . | few | TRBV4-2 | TGTGCCAGCAGCCAAGAGGGATCTGTAGGAGGGGGAGAAAGGGATACGCAGTATTTT | CASSQEGSVGGGERDTQYF
TRBJ1-2 | TRBD1 | few | TRBV10-3 | TGTGCCATCAGTCGTGGACAGGGGGAGGGCTATGGCTACACCTTC | CAISRGQGEGYGYTF
TRBJ2-2 | . | once | TRBV4-3 | TGCGCCAGCAGCCCGAGGTTTGCGCGGGAGCTGTTTTTT | CASSPRFARELFF
TRBJ1-1 | . | few | TRBV7-9 | TGTGCCAGCAGCCGACCCCCGACCGGGGGAGCTGAAGCTTTCTTT | CASSRPPTGGAEAFF
TRBJ1-1 | . | . | TRBV7-6 | TGTGCCAGCAGCAACCCCTATCAGAGTAGGCGCCCTTTGAACACTGAAGCTTTCTTT | CASSNPYQSRRPLNTEAFF
TRBJ1-1 | . | few | TRBV7-2 | TGTGCCAGCAGCTTCACGAGCTACCCAACTGAAGCTTTCTTT | CASSFTSYPTEAFF
TRBJ1-3 | . | . | TRBV6-5 | TGTGCCAGCAGCGGAGGTGCGGGAAACACCATATATTTT | CASSGGAGNTIYF
TRBJ2-6 | . | . | TRBV20-1 | TGCAGTGCTAGAAGAGGCTCTGGGGCCAACGTCCTGACTTTC | CSARRGSGANVLTF
TRBJ1-1 | . | . | TRBV20-1 | TGCAGTGCTAGAGATGGGGATGCGAACACTGAAGCTTTCTTT | CSARDGDANTEAFF
TRBJ2-5 | TRBD1 | few | TRBV24-1 | TGTGCCACCAGTGATTTGAAGACAGGGAAAGAGACCCAGTACTTC | CATSDLKTGKETQYF
TRBJ2-7 | TRBD2 | few | TRBV9 | TGTGCCAGCAGCGTGGGAGGACTAGCGGTTTCCTACGAGCAGTACTTC | CASSVGGLAVSYEQYF
TRBJ2-1 | . | few | TRBV5-1 | TGCGCCAGCAGCTTGTCTAGTGGGGGCCATGAGCAGTTCTTC | CASSLSSGGHEQFF
TRBJ2-7 | TRBD1 | few | TRBV18 | TGTGCCAGCTCACTAGGGACAGAAACCTCCTACGAGCAGTACTTC | CASSLGTETSYEQYF
TRBJ1-5 | TRBD1 | few | TRBV20-1 | TGCAGTGCTAGGGCCCGGACAGGGGCGGGTTTACAGCCCCAGCATTTT | CSARARTGAGLQPQHF
TRBJ1-2 | . | few | TRBV7-2 | TGTGCCAGCAGCTTAGCGACAGGCGGTGGCTACACCTTC | CASSLATGGGYTF
TRBJ2-5 | . | . | TRBV28 | TGTGCCAGCAGTCTACCAATGGCAGGACCAGAGACCCAGTACTTC | CASSLPMAGPETQYF
TRBJ2-3 | TRBD1 | few | TRBV6-1 | TGTGCCAGCGGTGGACAGGGGGCCCTCACAGATACGCAGTATTTT | CASGGQGALTDTQYF
TRBJ2-4 | . | . | TRBV20-1 | TGCAGTGCTAGGTCCTTTACAGGGTCGTTGGCCAAAAACATTCAGTACTTC | CSARSFTGSLAKNIQYF
TRBJ1-5 | . | . | TRBV24-1 | TGTGCCACCAGTGACCAGATCCCCCCAGGGATCGACAATCAGCCCCAGCATTTT | CATSDQIPPGIDNQPQHF
TRBJ2-7 | . | . | TRBV7-2 | TGTGCCAGCAGCTTAGGCCCTTATATGATCTACGAGCAGTACTTC | CASSLGPYMIYEQYF
TRBJ1-2 | . | . | TRBV12-3/TRBV12-4 | TGTGCCAGCAGTTTAGTCCCCTCATTCCCTAACCATGGCTACACCTTC | CASSLVPSFPNHGYTF
TRBJ2-1 | TRBD1 | once | TRBV7-9 | TGTGCCAGCAGCGTGAGCCAGGGGGCGTACAATGAGCAGTTCTTC | CASSVSQGAYNEQFF
TRBJ2-7 | . | few | TRBV28 | TGTGCCAGCAGTTTTCTAGTCATAGGGCGGTACGAGCAGTACTTC | CASSFLVIGRYEQYF
TRBJ1-3 | TRBD1 | . | TRBV6-5 | TGTGCCAGCAGTTACTCGGTTGGGACAGGGAGGATAAATGTGGGAAACACCATATATTTT | CASSYSVGTGRINVGNTIYF
TRBJ2-7 | TRBD1 | few | TRBV11-2 | TGTGCCAGCAGCTTCTACAGGGGATCCTCCTACGAGCAGTACTTC | CASSFYRGSSYEQYF
TRBJ1-2 | . | few | TRBV24-1 | TGTGCCACCAGTGGCCCCCTCCGAAACTATGGCTACACCTTC | CATSGPLRNYGYTF
TRBJ2-1 | . | few | TRBV24-1 | TGTGCCACCCAAATAGGGAGCGGCTCCTACAATGAGCAGTTCTTC | CATQIGSGSYNEQFF
TRBJ2-6 | . | . | TRBV7-9 | TGTGCCAGCAGCTTTGGGACCAACGTCCTGACTTTC | CASSFGTNVLTF
TRBJ1-3 | TRBD1 | . | TRBV9 | TGTGCCAGCAGCGTAGATGGGACAGACTCTGGAAACACCATATATTTT | CASSVDGTDSGNTIYF
TRBJ1-1 | . | . | TRBV6-1 | TGTGCCAGCAGAGGCCCTTCGGGTAGCACTGAAGCTTTCTTT | CASRGPSGSTEAFF
TRBJ1-6 | . | few | TRBV6-5 | TGTGCCAGCAGTCGTACCGGGCCCGATAATTCACCCCTCCACTTT | CASSRTGPDNSPLHF
TRBJ1-5 | . | . | TRBV4-3 | TGCGCCAGCAGCCAAGGGGTTAAGGTTTCGGCGCCCCAGCATTTT | CASSQGVKVSAPQHF